This TCR beta chain is from a study of cytomegalovirus exposure and HLA in healthy donors. Between the trimmed V and J ends, which lost 5 bases and 5 bases, there was a span of 13 bases. This CDR3 comprises 13 residues. Per germline, CDR1 MDHEN and CDR2 SYDVKM. Here immunoSEQ multiplex PCR was the method, and the copy in TCRdb shows in-frame clones only, minus some. The sample includes tens of thousands of clones, 85% to 95% of them seen just once. The chain carries TRBV28 and TRBJ2-7; possibly TRBD2 for D (5 bases). Sequencing was done on a sample of PBMCs. This clonotype originated in a woman between 18 and 30 years old in good health and CMV-seronegative. In DNA, the CDR3 is TGTGCCAGCAGTATCCTACTAGGCGACGAGCAGTACTTC. Its protein is CASSILLGDEQYF.